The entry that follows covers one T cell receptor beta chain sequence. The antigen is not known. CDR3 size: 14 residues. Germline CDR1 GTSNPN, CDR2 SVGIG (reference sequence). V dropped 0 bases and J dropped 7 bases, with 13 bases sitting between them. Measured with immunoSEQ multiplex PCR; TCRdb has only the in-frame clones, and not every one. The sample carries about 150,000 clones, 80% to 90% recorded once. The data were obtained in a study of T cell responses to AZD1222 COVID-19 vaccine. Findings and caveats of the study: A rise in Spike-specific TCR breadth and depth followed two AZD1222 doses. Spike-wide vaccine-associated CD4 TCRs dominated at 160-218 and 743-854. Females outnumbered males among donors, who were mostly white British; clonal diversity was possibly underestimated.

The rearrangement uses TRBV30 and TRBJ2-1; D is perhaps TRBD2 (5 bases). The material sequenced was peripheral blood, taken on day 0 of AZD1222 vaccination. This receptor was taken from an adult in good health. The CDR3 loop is CAWSVGGSVNEQFF. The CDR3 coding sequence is TGTGCCTGGAGTGTGGGCGGGTCCGTGAATGAGCAGTTCTTC.